This T cell receptor beta chain was sequenced in a study of OX40 agonist ivuxolimab in advanced cancers. On the study more broadly: Cohort: roughly 80% men, mean age 60, aged roughly 23 to 79.

If patients had autoimmune disease history or systemic immunosuppression, they were excluded. Method: immunoSEQ multiplex PCR; TCRdb's copy keeps in-frame clones and lacks some. The data hold tens of thousands of clones, with 90% to 95% observed a single time. Whole-study results and caveats: In the 0.1-3.0 mg/kg groups, partial responders showed among the lowest expansion. The study did not work out the antigen specificity of the expanded peripheral T cells.

As concerns this clone: No antigen is known for it.

This CDR3 is 14 amino acids long. CDR1 and CDR2 (germline): MNHEY, SMNVEV (reference sequence). The V end lost 3 bases, the J end lost 2 bases, and 10 bases lay between the germline ends. The J gene is TRBJ1-1, the V gene TRBV27; the D gene is possibly TRBD1 (5 bases). The receptor comes from an adult with an advanced solid tumor such as melanoma, head and neck, liver or kidney cancer. The sequencing used CD4+ or CD8+ T cells sorted from blood, collected in a trial of the OX40 agonist ivuxolimab. The CDR3 region is CASSFLGPNTEAFF. CDR3 nucleotide sequence: TGTGCCAGCAGTTTCCTGGGACCCAACACTGAAGCTTTCTTT.